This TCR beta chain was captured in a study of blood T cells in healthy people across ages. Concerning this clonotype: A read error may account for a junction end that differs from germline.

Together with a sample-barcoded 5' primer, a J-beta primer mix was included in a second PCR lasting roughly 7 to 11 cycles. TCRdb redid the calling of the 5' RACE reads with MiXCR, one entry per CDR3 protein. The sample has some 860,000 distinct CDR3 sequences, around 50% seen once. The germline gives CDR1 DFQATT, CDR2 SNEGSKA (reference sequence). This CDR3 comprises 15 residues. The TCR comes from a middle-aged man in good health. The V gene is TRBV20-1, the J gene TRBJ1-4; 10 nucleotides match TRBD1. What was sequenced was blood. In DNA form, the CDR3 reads TGCAGTGCTCGAGACCCGGGACAGGGGAATGAAAAACTGTTTTTT. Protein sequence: CSARDPGQGNEKLFF.